This TCR beta chain was recorded in a study of neurological immune-mediated disorders. Each sorted-subset library came from 1 million CD4+ or CD8+ T cells. The V and J ends lost 5 bases and 1 base respectively, with 15 bases between them. The CDR3 runs to 17 residues. In germline, CDR1 is LGHNA, CDR2 YSLEER. The cDNA was generated by 5'RACE with 10-nucleotide random UMIs. Every sequencing run gave over 170 million TCR-beta sequences, taken from 15-18 subjects. TCRdb re-derived calls from the 5' RACE reads in MiXCR, one entry per CDR3 protein. The sample carries 12,000 to 15,000 distinct CDR3 sequences, around 13% recorded once.

This receptor was obtained from a female donor with HTLV-1-associated myelopathy (HAM/TSP). The material sequenced was CD8+ T cells from blood. This chain joins TRBV4-3 and TRBJ2-6; TRBD2 might be the D (6 bases). The CDR3 reads CASSEDNAGSGANVLTF. The CDR3 region has the DNA TGCGCCAGCAGCGAGGACAATGCGGGGTCTGGGGCCAACGTCCTGACTTTC.